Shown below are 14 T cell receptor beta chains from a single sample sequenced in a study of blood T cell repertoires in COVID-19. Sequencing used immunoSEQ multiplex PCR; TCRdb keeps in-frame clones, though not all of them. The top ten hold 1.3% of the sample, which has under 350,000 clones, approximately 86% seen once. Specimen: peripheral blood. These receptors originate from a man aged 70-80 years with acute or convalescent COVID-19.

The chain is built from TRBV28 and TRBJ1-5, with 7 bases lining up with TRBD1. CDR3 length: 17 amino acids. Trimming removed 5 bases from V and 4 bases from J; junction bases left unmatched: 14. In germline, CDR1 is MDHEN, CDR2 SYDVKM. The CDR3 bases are TGTGCCAGCAGTCCGCTCGGCAGGGGGGTAGGTAATCAGCCCCAGCATTTT. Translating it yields CASSPLGRGVGNQPQHF.

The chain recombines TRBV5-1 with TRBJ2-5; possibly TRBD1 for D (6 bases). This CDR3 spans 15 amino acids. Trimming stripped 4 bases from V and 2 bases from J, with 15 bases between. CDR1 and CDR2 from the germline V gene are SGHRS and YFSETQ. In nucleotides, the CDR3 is TGCGCCAGCAGCAAAGGTACAGGGAGTCAAGAGACCCAGTACTTC. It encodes CASSKGTGSQETQYF.

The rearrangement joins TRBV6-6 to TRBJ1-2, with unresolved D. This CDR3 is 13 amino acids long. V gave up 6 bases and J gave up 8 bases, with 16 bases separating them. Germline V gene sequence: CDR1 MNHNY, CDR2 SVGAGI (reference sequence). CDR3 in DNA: TGTGCCAGCAGCCCCCTGGGAGGTTCCGGCTACACCTTC. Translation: CASSPLGGSGYTF.

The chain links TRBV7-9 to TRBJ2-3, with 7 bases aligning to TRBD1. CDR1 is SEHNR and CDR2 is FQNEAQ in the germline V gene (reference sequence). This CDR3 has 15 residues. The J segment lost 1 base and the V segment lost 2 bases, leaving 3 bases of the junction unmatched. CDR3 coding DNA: TGTGCCAGCAGCTTAATAACAGGGGGCACAGATACGCAGTATTTT. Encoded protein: CASSLITGGTDTQYF.

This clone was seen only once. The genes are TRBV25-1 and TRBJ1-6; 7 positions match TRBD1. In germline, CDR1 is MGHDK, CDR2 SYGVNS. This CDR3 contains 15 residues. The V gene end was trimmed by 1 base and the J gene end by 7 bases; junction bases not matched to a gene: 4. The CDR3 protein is CASSESAGGNSPLHF. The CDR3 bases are TGTGCCAGCAGTGAATCGGCAGGGGGGAATTCACCCCTCCACTTT. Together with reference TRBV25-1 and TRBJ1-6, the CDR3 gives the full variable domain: EADIYQTPRYLVIGTGKKITLECSQTMGHDKMYWYQQDPGMELHLIHYSYGVNSTEKGDLSSESTVSRIRTEHFPLTLESARPSHTSQYLCASSESAGGNSPLHFGNGTRLTVT.

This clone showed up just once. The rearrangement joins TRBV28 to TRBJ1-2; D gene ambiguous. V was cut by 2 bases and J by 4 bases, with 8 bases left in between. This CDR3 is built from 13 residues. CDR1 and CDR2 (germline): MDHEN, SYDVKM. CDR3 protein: CASSLEGGYGYTF. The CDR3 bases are TGTGCCAGCAGTTTAGAGGGTGGCTATGGCTACACCTTC.

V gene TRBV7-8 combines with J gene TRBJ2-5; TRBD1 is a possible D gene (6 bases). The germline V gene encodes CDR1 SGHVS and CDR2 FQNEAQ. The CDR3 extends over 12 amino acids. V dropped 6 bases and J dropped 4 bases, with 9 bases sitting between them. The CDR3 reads CASRGRGETQYF. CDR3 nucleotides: TGTGCCAGCAGGGGCAGGGGAGAGACCCAGTACTTC.

The CDR3 loop reads CASSQVSGTQYF. CDR3 DNA: TGTGCCAGCAGCCAGGTTAGCGGGACCCAGTACTTC. The chain joins TRBV3-1 (or the pseudogene TRBV3-2) to TRBJ2-5; maybe TRBD2 (6 bases). V lost 3 bases to trimming and J lost 7 bases, with 9 bases between them. Germline CDR1 is LGHDT and CDR2 is YNNKEL (reference sequence). CDR3 length: 12 amino acids.

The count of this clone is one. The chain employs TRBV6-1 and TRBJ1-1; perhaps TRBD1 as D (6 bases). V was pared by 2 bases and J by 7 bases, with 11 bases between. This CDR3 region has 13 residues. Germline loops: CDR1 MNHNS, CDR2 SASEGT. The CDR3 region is CASSETGQIEAFF. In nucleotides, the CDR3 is TGTGCCAGCAGTGAAACAGGACAGATTGAAGCTTTCTTT.

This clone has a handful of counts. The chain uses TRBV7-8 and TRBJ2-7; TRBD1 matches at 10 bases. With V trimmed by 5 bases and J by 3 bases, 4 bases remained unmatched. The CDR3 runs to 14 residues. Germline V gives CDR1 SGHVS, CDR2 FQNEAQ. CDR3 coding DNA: TGTGCCAGCAGCACGGACAGGGGGTTCTACGAGCAGTACTTC. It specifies CASSTDRGFYEQYF.

The chain's CDR3 is CSADRLNTEAFF. DNA for the CDR3: TGCAGCGCCGACAGACTGAACACTGAAGCTTTCTTT. The chain couples TRBV29-1 to TRBJ1-1; TRBD1 is a possible D gene (5 bases). The germline V gene has CDR1 SQVTM and CDR2 ANQGSEA. Trimming took 7 bases from V and 0 from J, leaving 9 bases between them. The CDR3 totals 12 residues.

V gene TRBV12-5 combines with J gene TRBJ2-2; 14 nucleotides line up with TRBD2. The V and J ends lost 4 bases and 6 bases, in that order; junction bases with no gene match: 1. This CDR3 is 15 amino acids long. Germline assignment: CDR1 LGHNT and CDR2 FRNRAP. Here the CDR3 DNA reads TGTGCTAGTGGTTGGGGACTAGCGGGAGCCGGGGAGCTGTTTTTT. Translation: CASGWGLAGAGELFF.

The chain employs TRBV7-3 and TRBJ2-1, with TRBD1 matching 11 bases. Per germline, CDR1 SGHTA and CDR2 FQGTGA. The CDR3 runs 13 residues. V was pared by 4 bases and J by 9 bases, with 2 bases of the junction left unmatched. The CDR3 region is CASSSGTGGEQFF. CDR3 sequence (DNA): TGTGCCAGCAGCTCCGGGACAGGGGGTGAGCAGTTCTTC.

The CDR3 here is CASSYENSRADTQYF. The CDR3 DNA reads TGTGCCAGCAGTTACGAAAACTCGAGAGCAGATACGCAGTATTTT. The J gene is TRBJ2-3, the V gene TRBV6-7; D not resolved. TRBV6-7 is flagged as an ORF with uncertain function. V lost 2 bases and J 4 bases, leaving 13 bases between the germline ends. The CDR3 is 15 residues long.